A single sample is the source of the 3 T cell receptor beta chains below, sequenced in a study of early T cells in non-severe SARS-CoV-2 infection. One entry per CDR3 protein, called by TCRdb with MiXCR from the 5' RACE reads. The profile shows tens of thousands of distinct CDR3 sequences, 16% of them singletons. The source was whole blood, collected at baseline. Source of these receptors: an adult who was a healthcare worker with PCR-confirmed SARS-CoV-2 infection or an uninfected control (not recorded which).

The chain employs TRBV7-8 and TRBJ1-5; D uncertain. Germline assignment: CDR1 SGHVS and CDR2 FQNEAQ. Trimming removed 1 base at V and 0 bases at J, with 4 bases between. This CDR3 has 14 amino acids. Here the CDR3 reads CASSLVDSNQPQHF. The CDR3 DNA is TGTGCCAGCAGCTTAGTGGATAGCAATCAGCCCCAGCATTTT.

The genes are TRBV4-1 and TRBJ2-1, with 7 bases aligning to TRBD2. Trimming at V came to 4 bases and at J to 1 base, leaving 4 bases not matched to a gene. Germline assignment: CDR1 MGHRA and CDR2 YSYEKL. The CDR3 sequence is 15 residues long. The CDR3 protein is CASSLSGDSYNEQFF. CDR3 DNA sequence: TGCGCCAGCAGCCTCAGCGGGGATTCCTACAATGAGCAGTTCTTC.

This chain links TRBV12-3 or TRBV12-4 with TRBJ2-7; TRBD1 or TRBD2 may be the D gene (5 bases each). V gave up 4 bases and J gave up 3 bases, with 10 bases separating them. This CDR3 is built from 13 residues. CDR3 in amino acids: CASSWGPGYEQYF. The CDR3, as DNA: TGTGCCAGCAGTTGGGGACCCGGCTACGAGCAGTACTTC.